The TCR beta chain described here comes from a study of CD4 T cells in relation to SARS-CoV-2 and coronaviruses. The wider study: PBMCs were cultured with antigen for approximately nine days before TCR beta sequencing.

Trimming removed 4 bases from V and 0 bases from J; junction bases left unmatched: 5. The germline V gene encodes CDR1 MNHEY and CDR2 SMNVEV (reference sequence). The CDR3 contains 16 residues. Unexposed donor CD4+ T cells date from about 2011-2018, before the COVID-19 pandemic. After about 11 days of culture, CD4+ T cells were isolated. Testing used SARS-CoV-2 S/N and four cold-coronavirus spikes on unexposed-donor CD4+ T cells, cells permitting. Cultures held some 2.1 million PBMCs per well with about 10 IU/ml IL-2. Fresh IL-2 medium replaced half the medium on days 3 and 7. Clones were sequenced by immunoSEQ multiplex PCR, and TCRdb holds only the in-frame ones, with some missing. The sample records roughly 30,000 clones, roughly 78% being singletons. This clone turned up a few times. The antigen remains undetermined.

Material for sequencing was CD4+ T cells from PBMCs, cultured in vitro. The clonotype was recovered from a human donor in good health. The V gene is TRBV27, the J gene TRBJ1-1; TRBD1 matches at 10 bases. CDR3 loop: CASSSDRGRLNTEAFF. DNA for the CDR3: TGTGCCAGCAGTTCCGACAGGGGGCGACTGAACACTGAAGCTTTCTTT.